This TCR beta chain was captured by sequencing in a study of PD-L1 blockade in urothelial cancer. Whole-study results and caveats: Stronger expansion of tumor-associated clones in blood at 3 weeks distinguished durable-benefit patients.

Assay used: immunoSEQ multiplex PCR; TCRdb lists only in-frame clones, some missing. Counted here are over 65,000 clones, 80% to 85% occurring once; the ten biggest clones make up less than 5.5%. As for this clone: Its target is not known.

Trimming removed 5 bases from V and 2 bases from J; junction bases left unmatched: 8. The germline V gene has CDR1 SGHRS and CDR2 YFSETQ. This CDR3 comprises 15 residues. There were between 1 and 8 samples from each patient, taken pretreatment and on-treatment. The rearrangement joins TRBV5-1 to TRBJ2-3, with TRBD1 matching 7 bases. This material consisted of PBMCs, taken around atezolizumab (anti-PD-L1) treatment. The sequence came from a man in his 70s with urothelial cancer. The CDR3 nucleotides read TGCGCCAGCAGGGTGGGGACAGACCACACAGATACGCAGTATTTT. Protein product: CASRVGTDHTDTQYF.